The text below deals with one TCR beta chain. Its cognate antigen has yet to be identified. Base qualities were left out, and no much larger clone turns up one base away. This record comes from a study of a mutant IDH1 vaccine in newly diagnosed glioma (dated by TCRdb to the early 2020s). Turning to the overall study: Vaccination began 4-6 weeks after radiotherapy alone, or alongside temozolomide cycles in the chemotherapy-containing groups. Prior to enrollment, standard therapy consisting of radiotherapy alone, temozolomide alone, or radiochemotherapy with temozolomide had been administered to patients, with the combination being received by most patients. Of the 25 to 40 treated patients, about 60% were male and approximately 40% were female, and the mean age was 40.4 years. Peripheral blood was collected at six visits: V03 (baseline), V05, V07, V10, V12 and V13. For exploratory analyses, longitudinal TCRB deep sequencing was carried out in roughly 25 treated patients wherever samples were available. The week-35 safety follow-up was designated visit V12, and the week-47 end of study was designated visit V13. Findings and caveats that apply to the study as a whole: The authors noted that analyses of patient blood samples could not be reproduced because of sample limitations. Selection of PBMC samples for TCRB deep sequencing was based on availability. Pseudoprogression seemed to be unrelated to changes in the top peripheral T cell clonotypes found by TCRB sequencing. Across multiple MHC alleles, vaccine-induced immune responses were seen in 93.3% of patients.

Taken from the germline V gene (reference sequence), the CDR1 and CDR2 loops are SEHNR and FQNEAQ. The junction carries 6 bases between V and J, which are trimmed by 3 bases and 0 bases respectively. From its cysteine to its phenylalanine, the CDR3 spans 14 amino acids. The DNA shown is the 42-base CDR3, in frame from base 1. The meaning of the sample's time point label: week 47, end of study. Every vaccine dose consisted of 300 ug of a 20-mer mutant IDH1 peptide in Montanide, administered subcutaneously together with topical imiquimod. Eight vaccinations were administered to patients in weeks 1, 3, 5, 7, 11, 15, 19 and 23, corresponding to visits V03 through V10. All donors had newly diagnosed IDH1-mutant astrocytomas of WHO grade 3 or 4 that showed loss of nuclear ATRX. The samples were drawn from NOA16, a multicentre, single-arm, open-label phase I trial in Germany that tested a mutant IDH1 peptide vaccine in humans for the first time. Genomic DNA for TCRB sequencing was isolated from EDTA blood with the DNeasy Blood and Tissue Kit.

The protocol used for the library was the immunoSEQ multiplex PCR assay. Following the manufacturer's protocol, the hsTCRB Kit was used to amplify rearranged TCR beta chain sequences. An Illumina MiSeq was used to sequence the TCRB libraries. The source study handled its data this way. The kit vendor's proprietary platform handled demultiplexing, trimming and gene mapping. Drawn from immuneACCESS, this table holds only the in-frame rearrangements with V and J called that TCRdb kept. Clones are partly lost; checked studies trace under half to an unresolved V gene and leave the rest unexplained. That table is the source of V, J and clone size, and D and trimming were worked out from the DNA. Recorded for this sample are about 34,000 clones; around nine tenths of them occurred a single time. 12% of the sample rests with the top ten.

The sequenced sample was PBMCs, obtained from a glioma patient whose treatment included an IDH1 peptide vaccine. This chain joins TRBV7-9 to TRBJ2-4; the D gene is not confidently resolved. This clonotype originated in a woman aged 25 to 45 with glioma. The DNA reads TGTGCCAGCAGCTTCGGCGGAGCCAAAAACATTCAGTACTTC. Its coded protein is CASSFGGAKNIQYF.